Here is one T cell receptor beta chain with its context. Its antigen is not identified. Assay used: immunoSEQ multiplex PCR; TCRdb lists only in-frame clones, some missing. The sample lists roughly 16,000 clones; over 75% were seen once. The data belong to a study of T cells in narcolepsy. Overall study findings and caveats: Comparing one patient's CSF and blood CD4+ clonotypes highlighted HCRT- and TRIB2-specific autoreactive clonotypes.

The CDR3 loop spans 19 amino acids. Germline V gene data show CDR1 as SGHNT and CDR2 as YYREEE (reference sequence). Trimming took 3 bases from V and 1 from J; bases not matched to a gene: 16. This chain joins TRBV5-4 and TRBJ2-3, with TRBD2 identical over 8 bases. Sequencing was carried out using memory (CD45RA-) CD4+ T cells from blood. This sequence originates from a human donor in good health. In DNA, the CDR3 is TGTGCCAGCAGCTGGGACTCGGCGGGGGGTCTAGGGGGCACAGATACGCAGTATTTT. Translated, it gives CASSWDSAGGLGGTDTQYF.